The 14 T cell receptor beta chains presented below share a single source sample, sequenced in a study of blood T cells in healthy people across ages. The second PCR ran roughly 7 to 12 cycles with a sample-barcoded 5' primer and J-beta primers. MiXCR, applied by TCRdb to the 5' RACE reads, yields one record per CDR3 protein. Of 730,000 or so distinct CDR3 sequences listed, approximately 43% are singletons. The source material was blood. Receptors originate from an older woman in good health.

The sample holds a few counts of this clonotype. The chain has TRBV20-1 and TRBJ2-4; D possibly corresponds to TRBD1 (5 bases). In germline, CDR1 is DFQATT, CDR2 SNEGSKA (reference sequence). The CDR3 length is 13 residues. Trimming removed 6 bases at V and 0 bases at J, with 9 bases between. This CDR3 is CSAYDRAKNIQYF. In DNA form, the CDR3 reads TGCAGTGCCTACGACAGAGCCAAAAACATTCAGTACTTC.

CDR3 DNA sequence: TGTGCCAGCAAACAACAGGAAGGGAATTCACCCCTCCACTTT. This sequence encodes CASKQQEGNSPLHF. This chain joins TRBV4-2 and TRBJ1-6; TRBD1 is a possible D gene (5 bases). Germline V lookup: CDR1 LGHNA, CDR2 YNFKEQ. Trimming stripped 7 bases from V and 7 bases from J, with 14 bases between. The CDR3 spans 14 residues.

This clonotype came up once. The DNA for the CDR3 is TGTGCCAGCAGCAAAGGAGGCCAGGGGGCCTACGAGCAGTACTTC. Encoded protein: CASSKGGQGAYEQYF. This chain links TRBV9 with TRBJ2-7; 7 bases fit TRBD1. The germline V gene has CDR1 SGDLS and CDR2 YYNGEE. Trimming took 4 bases from V and 2 from J; bases not matched to a gene: 9. The CDR3 extends over 15 amino acids.

The V call is TRBV12-3 or TRBV12-4, the J call TRBJ2-7; D gene ambiguous. CDR3 length: 15 amino acids. Trimming pared 6 bases from V and 3 bases from J, leaving 18 bases between. DNA of the CDR3: TGTGCCAGCAGCCCCCGTAGTAACGGATACTACGAGCAGTACTTC. Translation: CASSPRSNGYYEQYF.

The rearrangement joins TRBV4-1 to TRBJ2-7; perhaps TRBD2 as D (7 bases). The V gene's germline CDR1 is MGHRA and CDR2 YSYEKL. The CDR3 loop spans 20 amino acids. The V gene lost 0 bases and the J gene lost 0 bases, with 24 bases spanning the gap. The CDR3 region is CASSQDLWGRGGRSSYEQYF. The CDR3, as DNA: TGCGCCAGCAGCCAAGATTTATGGGGTAGGGGGGGCAGGAGCTCCTACGAGCAGTACTTC.

The genes are TRBV7-9 and TRBJ2-4; 7 bases are a match to TRBD2. The DNA end lines up better with TRBJ2-7; the J call may be wrong. Germline CDR1 and CDR2: SEHNR and FQNEAQ (reference sequence). This CDR3 has 17 amino acids. The CDR3 DNA follows: TGTGCCAGCAGACACCACATGATCCGGGACTCGGGGGGCGAGCAGTACTTC. Protein product: CASRHHMIRDSGGEQYF.

The chain's CDR3 is CSARDPGPTGGIRPQHF. In DNA, the CDR3 is TGCAGTGCTAGAGATCCGGGCCCTACGGGGGGGATACGGCCCCAGCATTTT. The V call is TRBV20-1, the J call TRBJ1-5, with D tentatively TRBD1 (5 bases). The CDR3 is 17 residues long. Trimming took off 0 bases at V and 9 bases at J, with 24 bases between the two ends. The germline V gene has CDR1 DFQATT and CDR2 SNEGSKA (reference sequence).

The table lists this clonotype with a few counts. This chain links TRBV2 with TRBJ2-2; possibly TRBD2 for D (5 bases). Germline lookup yields CDR1 SNHLY and CDR2 FYNNEI. CDR3 length equals 15 residues. The V and J ends lost 6 bases and 7 bases respectively, with 18 bases between them. This chain's CDR3 is CASRVDYAAGGELFF. The CDR3, as DNA: TGTGCCAGCAGGGTTGACTACGCCGCCGGCGGGGAGCTGTTTTTT.

A few counts support this clonotype. The chain couples TRBV27 to TRBJ2-7, with D possibly being TRBD2 (5 bases). The germline V gene has CDR1 MNHEY and CDR2 SMNVEV (reference sequence). The CDR3 has 15 amino acids. The V and J ends lost 2 bases and 2 bases respectively, with 13 bases between them. The CDR3 sequence: CASSLSASSAYEQYF. The CDR3 DNA reads as TGTGCCAGCAGTTTAAGTGCTAGCAGTGCCTACGAGCAGTACTTC.

This rearrangement joins TRBV29-1 to TRBJ1-2, with TRBD1 as a possible D gene (6 bases). The germline gives CDR1 SQVTM, CDR2 ANQGSEA. The CDR3 has 13 residues. V lost 8 bases and J lost 3, with 16 bases in between. CDR3 DNA: TGCAGCACGGAGGGGGACGGTGACTATGGCTACACCTTC. Encoded protein: CSTEGDGDYGYTF. Full variable domain (remainder filled in from reference TRBV29-1 and TRBJ1-2): SAVISQKPSRDICQRGTSLTIQCQVDSQVTMMFWYRQQPGQSLTLIATANQGSEATYESGFVIDKFPISRPNLTFSTLTVSNMSPEDSSIYLCSTEGDGDYGYTFGSGTRLTVV.

The rearrangement uses TRBV28 and TRBJ2-2, with D possibly TRBD2 on 7 matching bases. The CDR3 is made up of 13 amino acids. CDR1 and CDR2 from the germline V gene are MDHEN and SYDVKM. The V gene lost 7 bases and the J gene lost 6 bases, with 12 bases spanning the gap. The CDR3 is CASNPGGAGELFF. The CDR3 DNA reads as TGTGCCAGCAACCCGGGGGGCGCCGGGGAGCTGTTTTTT.

V gene TRBV5-1 combines with J gene TRBJ2-3, with D possibly being TRBD2 (6 bases). Germline CDR1 and CDR2: SGHRS and YFSETQ. The V and J ends lost 7 bases and 2 bases respectively, with 23 bases between them. The CDR3 consists of 17 residues. The CDR3 DNA reads as TGCGCCAGCGCCGACCCCTCGGGGGTCCTAAACACAGATACGCAGTATTTT. Protein sequence: CASADPSGVLNTDTQYF.

This clonotype was counted between two and nine times. The genes are TRBV5-1 and TRBJ2-1; no firm D call. Germline CDR1 and CDR2: SGHRS and YFSETQ. The CDR3 length is 12 residues. V was cut by 5 bases and J by 6 bases, with 9 bases left in between. CDR3: CASSTGANEQFF. CDR3 sequence (DNA): TGCGCCAGCAGTACTGGCGCCAATGAGCAGTTCTTC.

Details on this clonotype: One end of the junction does not line up with germline, which may come from a read error. The chain carries TRBV29-1 and TRBJ2-7, with no clear D. The CDR3 contains 14 residues. Germline loops: CDR1 SQVTM, CDR2 ANQGSEA. CDR3 protein: CSVEVYGLPYERYF. In nucleotides, the CDR3 is TGCAGCGTTGAAGTATATGGTCTCCCCTACGAGCGGTACTTC.